The rows below give T cell receptor beta chains drawn from one sample of a study of CD8 T cells in cerebrospinal fluid in Alzheimer's disease. TCRdb re-analyzed the 10x single-cell sequencing reads; it lists each CDR3 protein once, without DNA. The sample features 1,200 to 1,500 distinct CDR3 sequences, with about 5.2% in its top ten. Sequencing used cerebrospinal fluid. Receptor source: a human donor with Alzheimer's disease. Each CDR3 is given with its conserved first and last residue. Rows give clone size only sometimes, using once, few, many, or a class for an expanded clone.

medium-sized TRBJ1-5 TRBV18 CASSLGGDGNQPQHF
. TRBJ2-7 TRBV18 CASSPSAGQTYEQYF
medium-sized TRBJ2-3 TRBV3-1 CASSPPWGGGTDTQYF
medium-sized TRBJ1-1 TRBV5-1 CASSLAFIGANTEAFF
medium-sized TRBJ2-6 TRBV3-1 CASSRQSSSGANVLTF
medium-sized TRBJ1-1 TRBV12-3/TRBV12-4 CASTPDYHTEAFF
large TRBJ2-3 TRBV28 CASSLPGGSDTQYF
medium-sized TRBJ2-5 TRBV7-6 CASSLGASGGARLETQYF
medium-sized TRBJ2-6 TRBV2 CASSRDGNVLTF
medium-sized TRBJ2-3 TRBV6-5 CASSRGTSANTQYF
. TRBJ1-2 TRBV2 CASRTDRTYGYTF
medium-sized TRBJ1-2 TRBV7-9 CASSLVGTGGRGYTF
medium-sized TRBJ1-2 TRBV19 CASTRRSGISNYGYTF
large TRBJ1-1 TRBV12-3/TRBV12-4 CASSPGTGEAFF